A selection of T cell receptor beta chains follows, all from one sample in a study of T cells in Graves' hyperthyroidism and ophthalmopathy. From the multiplex PCR reads, TCRdb called clonotypes with MiXCR, one entry per CDR3 protein. Seen here are around 300,000 distinct CDR3 sequences, roughly an eighth observed once, and the top ten hold approximately 7.9%. The sample consisted of blood. These receptors all come from a woman aged 40 to 50 with Graves' hyperthyroidism. CDR3s include the opening cysteine and the closing phenylalanine or tryptophan. D genes are given only for firm matches. The listing skips clone size in some rows; elsewhere it reads once, few, many or a size class.

V gene: TRBV18
D gene: .
J gene: TRBJ2-1
clone size: .
CDR3 protein: CASSPPFTYYNEQFF
CDR3 DNA: TGTGCCAGCTCACCACCGTTTACATACTACAATGAGCAGTTCTTC

V gene: TRBV27
D gene: .
J gene: TRBJ2-2
clone size: few
CDR3 protein: CASSHLATNTGELFF
CDR3 DNA: TGTGCCAGCAGTCATCTAGCTACTAACACCGGGGAGCTGTTTTTT

V gene: TRBV6-2/TRBV6-3
D gene: .
J gene: TRBJ2-1
clone size: few
CDR3 protein: CASAYGNEQFF
CDR3 DNA: TGTGCCAGCGCCTACGGCAATGAGCAGTTCTTC

V gene: TRBV10-3
D gene: .
J gene: TRBJ2-3
clone size: .
CDR3 protein: CAISDPRDVGTDTQYF
CDR3 DNA: TGTGCCATCAGTGATCCCCGGGACGTGGGCACAGATACGCAGTATTTT

V gene: TRBV18
D gene: .
J gene: TRBJ1-5
clone size: many
CDR3 protein: CASSPGGGNQPQHF
CDR3 DNA: TGTGCCAGCTCACCAGGGGGGGGCAATCAGCCCCAGCATTTT

V gene: TRBV12-3/TRBV12-4
D gene: .
J gene: TRBJ1-1
clone size: many
CDR3 protein: CASSLTTGTLNTEAFF
CDR3 DNA: TGTGCCAGCAGTCTAACCACCGGGACACTGAACACTGAAGCTTTCTTT

V gene: TRBV6-2/TRBV6-3
D gene: TRBD1
J gene: TRBJ1-2
clone size: once
CDR3 protein: CASGQGATVDGYTF
CDR3 DNA: TGTGCCAGCGGTCAGGGGGCTACGGTCGATGGCTACACCTTC

V gene: TRBV12-3/TRBV12-4
D gene: .
J gene: TRBJ2-5
clone size: many
CDR3 protein: CASSLARWGAVVETQYF
CDR3 DNA: TGTGCCAGCAGTTTAGCGCGATGGGGGGCCGTGGTAGAGACCCAGTACTTC

V gene: TRBV14
D gene: TRBD1
J gene: TRBJ2-5
clone size: .
CDR3 protein: CASRSGTGEETQYF
CDR3 DNA: TGTGCCAGCAGGTCCGGGACAGGAGAGGAGACCCAGTACTTC

V gene: TRBV28
D gene: .
J gene: TRBJ2-5
clone size: many
CDR3 protein: CASSPPGLVGTQYF
CDR3 DNA: TGTGCCAGCAGCCCACCCGGTCTCGTTGGGACCCAGTACTTC

V gene: TRBV6-1
D gene: .
J gene: TRBJ2-5
clone size: many
CDR3 protein: CASSQQVEETQYF
CDR3 DNA: TGTGCCAGCAGTCAACAGGTCGAAGAGACCCAGTACTTC

V gene: TRBV7-9
D gene: TRBD2
J gene: TRBJ2-5
clone size: few
CDR3 protein: CASSSQLGLAGETQYF
CDR3 DNA: TGTGCCAGCAGCTCCCAACTAGGACTAGCCGGGGAGACCCAGTACTTC

V gene: TRBV18
D gene: .
J gene: TRBJ2-5
clone size: .
CDR3 protein: CASSPGTDLGETQYF
CDR3 DNA: TGTGCCAGCTCACCAGGGACGGACCTCGGGGAGACCCAGTACTTC

V gene: TRBV2
D gene: .
J gene: TRBJ2-7
clone size: many
CDR3 protein: CASNPGTYEQYF
CDR3 DNA: TGTGCCAGCAACCCAGGGACCTACGAGCAGTACTTC

V gene: TRBV5-6
D gene: TRBD2
J gene: TRBJ2-7
clone size: many
CDR3 protein: CASSLAVAGIYEQYF
CDR3 DNA: TGTGCCAGCAGCTTGGCGGTAGCGGGAATCTACGAGCAGTACTTC

V gene: TRBV29-1
D gene: TRBD2
J gene: TRBJ2-1
clone size: many
CDR3 protein: CSAGTSGSREQFF
CDR3 DNA: TGCAGCGCTGGGACTAGCGGGAGTCGGGAGCAGTTCTTC

V gene: TRBV24-1
D gene: TRBD2
J gene: TRBJ2-5
clone size: many
CDR3 protein: CATSDYGTSGSIRETQYF
CDR3 DNA: TGTGCCACCAGTGATTATGGGACTAGCGGGAGCATAAGGGAGACCCAGTACTTC

V gene: TRBV5-5
D gene: .
J gene: TRBJ1-2
clone size: many
CDR3 protein: CASSLAGGIGYTF
CDR3 DNA: TGTGCCAGCAGCTTGGCCGGAGGGATCGGCTACACCTTC

V gene: TRBV18
D gene: TRBD2
J gene: TRBJ2-1
clone size: few
CDR3 protein: CASSPGTSGHNEQFF
CDR3 DNA: TGTGCCAGCTCACCGGGGACTAGCGGACACAATGAGCAGTTCTTC

V gene: TRBV18
D gene: .
J gene: TRBJ1-5
clone size: .
CDR3 protein: CASSPRGMELQPQHF
CDR3 DNA: TGTGCCAGCTCACCACGGGGGATGGAACTTCAGCCCCAGCATTTT

V gene: TRBV2
D gene: TRBD2
J gene: TRBJ2-3
clone size: many
CDR3 protein: CASSDEGGRAVTQYF
CDR3 DNA: TGTGCCAGCAGTGATGAAGGCGGGAGAGCGGTTACGCAGTATTTT

V gene: TRBV12-3/TRBV12-4
D gene: .
J gene: TRBJ1-1
clone size: many
CDR3 protein: CASTTRGGGTEAFF
CDR3 DNA: TGTGCCAGTACCACCCGTGGGGGAGGGACTGAAGCTTTCTTT

V gene: TRBV11-2
D gene: TRBD2
J gene: TRBJ2-2
clone size: many
CDR3 protein: CASSGTSGSNTGELFF
CDR3 DNA: TGTGCCAGCAGCGGGACTAGCGGGAGCAACACCGGGGAGCTGTTTTTT

V gene: TRBV7-2
D gene: .
J gene: TRBJ1-5
clone size: many
CDR3 protein: CASSLTSGVSNQPQHF
CDR3 DNA: TGTGCCAGCAGCCTCACCTCCGGGGTTAGCAATCAGCCCCAGCATTTT

V gene: TRBV5-6
D gene: .
J gene: TRBJ1-6
clone size: few
CDR3 protein: CASSLGVGDSPLHF
CDR3 DNA: TGTGCCAGCAGCTTGGGGGTAGGGGATTCACCCCTCCACTTT

V gene: TRBV11-2
D gene: .
J gene: TRBJ2-5
clone size: many
CDR3 protein: CASSWGDRTRETQYF
CDR3 DNA: TGTGCCAGCAGCTGGGGAGACCGCACCCGTGAGACCCAGTACTTC

V gene: TRBV13
D gene: TRBD2
J gene: TRBJ2-7
clone size: many
CDR3 protein: CASRGTASGISYEQYF
CDR3 DNA: TGTGCCAGCAGAGGTACCGCTAGCGGGATCTCCTACGAGCAGTACTTC

V gene: TRBV29-1
D gene: TRBD1
J gene: TRBJ2-7
clone size: many
CDR3 protein: CSVGDRDPYEQYF
CDR3 DNA: TGCAGCGTCGGGGACAGGGATCCCTACGAGCAGTACTTC

V gene: TRBV12-3/TRBV12-4
D gene: .
J gene: TRBJ1-2
clone size: many
CDR3 protein: CASSLARTHTYGYTF
CDR3 DNA: TGTGCCAGCAGTTTAGCGAGAACCCATACCTATGGCTACACCTTC

V gene: TRBV11-2
D gene: TRBD2
J gene: TRBJ2-1
clone size: few
CDR3 protein: CASSLVGGRARGEQFF
CDR3 DNA: TGTGCCAGCAGTTTAGTGGGCGGGAGGGCCCGGGGGGAGCAGTTCTTC

V gene: TRBV27
D gene: .
J gene: TRBJ2-7
clone size: many
CDR3 protein: CASSFSWASPYEQYF
CDR3 DNA: TGTGCCAGCAGTTTCTCATGGGCTTCCCCCTACGAGCAGTACTTC

V gene: TRBV13
D gene: .
J gene: TRBJ2-3
clone size: many
CDR3 protein: CASSLAGSSTDTQYF
CDR3 DNA: TGTGCCAGCAGCTTAGCAGGCTCCAGCACAGATACGCAGTATTTT

V gene: TRBV28
D gene: .
J gene: TRBJ2-4
clone size: many
CDR3 protein: CASSSEIAKNIQYF
CDR3 DNA: TGTGCCAGCAGTTCCGAGATAGCCAAAAACATTCAGTACTTC

V gene: TRBV4-1
D gene: TRBD2
J gene: TRBJ2-7
clone size: few
CDR3 protein: CASSRGGYYFKGLAFAYEQYF
CDR3 DNA: TGCGCCAGCAGCCGAGGGGGGTATTATTTCAAAGGACTAGCCTTCGCCTACGAGCAGTACTTC

V gene: TRBV11-1
D gene: .
J gene: TRBJ2-7
clone size: .
CDR3 protein: CASSFNSWSTYERYF
CDR3 DNA: TGTGCCAGCAGCTTTAATTCATGGTCGACATACGAGCGGTACTTC

V gene: TRBV9
D gene: .
J gene: TRBJ2-2
clone size: .
CDR3 protein: CASSVEGLTGELFF
CDR3 DNA: TGTGCCAGCAGCGTTGAGGGTCTCACCGGGGAGCTGTTTTTT

V gene: TRBV20-1
D gene: .
J gene: TRBJ2-3
clone size: many
CDR3 protein: CSARVRVGTQYF
CDR3 DNA: TGCAGTGCTAGAGTCCGGGTGGGTACGCAGTATTTT

V gene: TRBV19
D gene: .
J gene: TRBJ2-3
clone size: .
CDR3 protein: CASSIVGGPTDTQYF
CDR3 DNA: TGTGCCAGTAGTATAGTTGGGGGCCCCACAGATACGCAGTATTTT

V gene: TRBV6-1
D gene: TRBD1
J gene: TRBJ1-2
clone size: .
CDR3 protein: CASSNRDRYYGYTF
CDR3 DNA: TGTGCCAGCAGTAACCGGGACAGATACTATGGCTACACCTTC

V gene: TRBV27
D gene: TRBD1
J gene: TRBJ2-2
clone size: .
CDR3 protein: CASSRDSRHNTGELFF
CDR3 DNA: TGTGCCAGCAGTCGGGACAGCCGACATAACACCGGGGAGCTGTTTTTT

V gene: TRBV29-1
D gene: .
J gene: TRBJ2-1
clone size: many
CDR3 protein: CSVLVGSGVNEQFF
CDR3 DNA: TGCAGCGTCCTAGTGGGGAGTGGAGTAAATGAGCAGTTCTTC

V gene: TRBV7-6
D gene: .
J gene: TRBJ1-1
clone size: many
CDR3 protein: CASSLVYGNTEAFF
CDR3 DNA: TGTGCCAGCAGCTTAGTGTATGGGAACACTGAAGCTTTCTTT

V gene: TRBV24-1
D gene: .
J gene: TRBJ2-3
clone size: .
CDR3 protein: CATSGQAITDTQYF
CDR3 DNA: TGTGCCACCAGTGGTCAGGCGATCACAGATACGCAGTATTTT

V gene: TRBV9
D gene: .
J gene: TRBJ2-2
clone size: .
CDR3 protein: CASSVTGGELFF
CDR3 DNA: TGTGCCAGCAGCGTAACCGGGGGGGAGCTGTTTTTT

V gene: TRBV29-1
D gene: TRBD2
J gene: TRBJ2-5
clone size: .
CDR3 protein: CSVLWWGGETQYF
CDR3 DNA: TGCAGCGTTCTCTGGTGGGGAGGGGAGACCCAGTACTTC

V gene: TRBV2
D gene: .
J gene: TRBJ1-5
clone size: many
CDR3 protein: CASRRVSNQPQHF
CDR3 DNA: TGTGCCAGCAGAAGGGTTAGCAATCAGCCCCAGCATTTT

V gene: TRBV28
D gene: .
J gene: TRBJ1-3
clone size: many
CDR3 protein: CASFSNTIYF
CDR3 DNA: TGTGCCAGTTTTAGTAACACCATATATTTT

V gene: TRBV10-3
D gene: .
J gene: TRBJ2-2
clone size: .
CDR3 protein: CAIHRYANTGELFF
CDR3 DNA: TGTGCCATCCATCGCTACGCGAACACCGGGGAGCTGTTTTTT

V gene: TRBV10-3
D gene: TRBD1
J gene: TRBJ1-2
clone size: many
CDR3 protein: CAISEGGQKAGYGYTF
CDR3 DNA: TGTGCCATCAGTGAAGGGGGACAGAAGGCCGGTTATGGCTACACCTTC

V gene: TRBV2
D gene: TRBD1
J gene: TRBJ2-7
clone size: .
CDR3 protein: CASGGTGGYEQYF
CDR3 DNA: TGTGCCAGCGGAGGGACAGGGGGCTACGAGCAGTACTTC

V gene: TRBV2
D gene: .
J gene: TRBJ2-2
clone size: many
CDR3 protein: CASKGDRNTGELFF
CDR3 DNA: TGTGCCAGCAAGGGAGACAGGAACACCGGGGAGCTGTTTTTT

V gene: TRBV12-3/TRBV12-4
D gene: .
J gene: TRBJ2-2
clone size: .
CDR3 protein: CASRRTTGELFF
CDR3 DNA: TGTGCCAGCCGTCGGACGACCGGGGAGCTGTTTTTT

V gene: TRBV7-9
D gene: .
J gene: TRBJ1-4
clone size: .
CDR3 protein: CASSYSNGPSTNEKLFF
CDR3 DNA: TGTGCCAGCAGCTACTCAAACGGCCCGTCAACTAATGAAAAACTGTTTTTT